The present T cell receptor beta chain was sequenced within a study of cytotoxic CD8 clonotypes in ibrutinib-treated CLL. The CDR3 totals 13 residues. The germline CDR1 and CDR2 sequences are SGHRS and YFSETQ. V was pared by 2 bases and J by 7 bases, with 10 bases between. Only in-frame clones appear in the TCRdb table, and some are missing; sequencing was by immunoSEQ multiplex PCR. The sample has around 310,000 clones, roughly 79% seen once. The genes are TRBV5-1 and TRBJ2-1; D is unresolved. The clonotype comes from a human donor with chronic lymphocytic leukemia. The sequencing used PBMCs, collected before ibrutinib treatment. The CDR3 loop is CASSFELLNEQFF. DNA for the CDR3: TGCGCCAGCAGCTTTGAACTCTTAAATGAGCAGTTCTTC.